What follows are 13 T cell receptor beta chains derived from one specimen sequenced in a study of blood T cells in healthy people across ages. A second PCR, run for roughly 7 to 12 cycles, used a sample-barcoded 5' primer plus a J-beta primer mix. TCRdb redid the calling of the 5' RACE reads with MiXCR, one entry per CDR3 protein. The top ten hold around a fifth of the sample, which has some 730,000 distinct CDR3 sequences, roughly 20% seen once. The sample was blood. The origin of the receptors is a man between 65 and 85 years old in good health.

The V call is TRBV29-1, the J call TRBJ2-2; no definite D call. V was clipped by 1 base and J by 6 bases, with 6 bases between them. The CDR3 is 12 amino acids. The germline V gene encodes CDR1 SQVTM and CDR2 ANQGSEA. The CDR3 coding sequence is TGCAGCGTTGAAGGGGTCTCCGGGGAGCTGTTTTTT. Amino acid sequence: CSVEGVSGELFF.

This clonotype was seen only a few times. A read error may produce the germline difference seen at one junction end. This chain's CDR3 is CASSLAHFNTGAFF. CDR3 nucleotide sequence: TGTGCCAGCAGCTTAGCCCATTTTAACACTGGAGCTTTCTTT. The rearrangement joins TRBV7-9 to TRBJ1-1; no definite D call. Germline CDR1 SEHNR, CDR2 FQNEAQ (reference sequence). This CDR3 comprises 14 residues.

The table lists this clonotype with many counts. The chain employs TRBV29-1 and TRBJ2-1; unclear D gene. Germline V gene sequence: CDR1 SQVTM, CDR2 ANQGSEA. Deletions cut 6 bases from V and 11 bases from J, with 14 bases between. This CDR3 comprises 11 residues. The DNA of the CDR3 is TGCAGCGTCCTCAGGTCGCTTCAGCAGTTCTTC. This sequence encodes CSVLRSLQQFF.

Only a few counts were recorded for this clonotype. This chain connects TRBV28 to TRBJ2-3, with D uncertain. The CDR3 is 14 residues long. Looked up from germline, CDR1 is MDHEN and CDR2 is SYDVKM. V was shortened by 5 bases and J by 1 base, with 10 bases between the two germline ends. The CDR3 bases are TGTGCCAGCAGTCCCCCCATACGCACAGATACGCAGTATTTT. It translates to CASSPPIRTDTQYF.

Points on this clonotype: The CDR3 does not end in the conserved phenylalanine or tryptophan, so this is likely a read error. The gene calls are TRBV29-1 and TRBJ2-5; tentatively, D is TRBD1 (6 bases). The last part of the DNA fits TRBJ2-1 better; the J call may be wrong. Germline assignment: CDR1 SQVTM and CDR2 ANQGSEA. This CDR3 has 12 amino acids. This CDR3 reads CSVLGGKDEQFL. DNA of the CDR3: TGCAGCGTTTTAGGGGGTAAGGATGAGCAGTTCCTC.

There are a few counts of this clonotype. This CDR3 reads CASSLTRGLQYF. As DNA, the CDR3 is TGTGCCAGCAGTTTAACCCGGGGCCTTCAGTATTTT. The chain joins TRBV27 to TRBJ2-3; D possibly uses TRBD1 or TRBD2 (5 bases each). In germline, CDR1 is MNHEY, CDR2 SMNVEV (reference sequence). Trimming removed 2 bases at V and 12 bases at J, with 12 bases between. This CDR3 has 12 residues.

This clonotype was counted between two and nine times. The V and J genes are TRBV28 and TRBJ1-2; perhaps TRBD1 as D (5 bases). The V and J ends lost 2 bases and 13 bases respectively, with 23 bases between them. Germline-derived CDR1 and CDR2 are MDHEN and SYDVKM. There are 15 residues in the CDR3. As DNA, the CDR3 is TGTGCCAGCAGTTTAGAGGAGGCAGGGAAAGCTTCTACCACCTTC. Translated, it gives CASSLEEAGKASTTF.

Remarks on this clonotype: At one end the junction does not follow the germline gene, possibly because of a read error. The CDR3 reads CASSVQPPGTDPQYF. CDR3 bases: TGTGCCAGCAGCGTTCAACCTCCCGGCACAGATCCGCAGTATTTT. The J gene is TRBJ2-3, the V gene TRBV12-3 or TRBV12-4; no reliable D call. This CDR3 has 15 residues.

This clonotype has only a few counts. This chain joins TRBV20-1 and TRBJ2-5; weak D call: TRBD2 (5 bases). Germline V lookup: CDR1 DFQATT, CDR2 SNEGSKA (reference sequence). The CDR3 runs to 15 residues. Trimming shortened V by 2 bases and J by 9 bases, and 22 bases separated the two germline ends. CDR3 nucleotides: TGCAGTGCTAGAAGGAAAAGCGGCCAAGGTCGGGCCCAGTACTTC. The encoded protein is CSARRKSGQGRAQYF.

The J gene is TRBJ1-2, the V gene TRBV4-1; 10 nucleotides agree with TRBD1. CDR1 is MGHRA and CDR2 is YSYEKL in the germline V gene. After removal of 0 bases from V and 8 bases from J, the junction contained 6 bases not matched to a gene. The CDR3 contains 15 residues. CDR3 in DNA: TGCGCCAGCAGCCAAGACCTACGGGACAGGGGAGGCTACACCTTC. Protein: CASSQDLRDRGGYTF.

This clonotype was found a few times. The chain employs TRBV6-5 and TRBJ1-5, with unresolved D. CDR1 MNHEY and CDR2 SVGAGI come from the germline V gene. The CDR3 sequence is 15 residues long. V was trimmed by 2 bases and J by 2 bases, leaving 10 bases between them. The CDR3 DNA reads TGTGCCAGCAGTTACGAGTTCGGGGGCAATCAGCCCCAGCATTTT. Residues: CASSYEFGGNQPQHF.

The chain has TRBV4-1 and TRBJ1-2, with D perhaps matching TRBD1 (5 bases). The germline V gene encodes CDR1 MGHRA and CDR2 YSYEKL. The CDR3 runs to 16 residues. Trimming removed 0 bases at V and 2 bases at J, with 13 bases between. CDR3 DNA: TGCGCCAGCAGCCAAGATAGTGGGGGGGTAAACTATGGCTACACCTTC. This gives the protein CASSQDSGGVNYGYTF.

The chain carries TRBV12-3 or TRBV12-4 and TRBJ2-1; no definite D call. There are 12 residues in the CDR3. V was clipped by 6 bases and J by 5 bases, with 8 bases between them. The CDR3 sequence is CASSSYDNEQFF. Here the CDR3 DNA reads TGTGCCAGCAGCTCCTACGACAATGAGCAGTTCTTC.